One T cell receptor (beta chain) is described in this entry. Its antigen specificity is not known. Nothing much larger sits one base from this clone, and base qualities are not available. Another Seattle source contributed samples from volunteer blood donors who had recovered from COVID-19. Each collaborating institution followed its own protocols to collect whole blood in K2EDTA tubes. For TCRbeta analysis, collaborators shipped samples as frozen whole blood, isolated PBMCs, or DNA extracted from either of those sample types. The entry originates in a study of blood T cell repertoires in COVID-19 (dated by TCRdb to about 2020). Broadly, across the study: Samples covering the acute and convalescent phases of COVID-19 were provided by collaborators in the United States, Italy and Spain. The material from the prospective study consisted of cDNA or gDNA derived from T cells, B-cell-depleted T cells, or PBMCs. Deeply sampled blood TCRbeta repertoires from subjects exposed to, actively infected with, or recovered from COVID-19 were included in the dataset. A freely available public database, intended as a resource for researchers studying the immune response to SARS-CoV-2, is where the repertoires were released. The samples were drawn from the first 160 participants of the ongoing ImmuneRACE study and from 1,200 or so subjects provided by 6 global collaborators. Nearly every sample came with metadata listing a de-identified subject ID, COVID-19 status, age in years and sex. Where available, HLA class I and class II types were taken from metadata supplied by the sample provider and were not determined by assay-based typing.

Study-wide conclusions, independent of this receptor: How much clinical and demographic metadata was included differed by source and by participant, and the metadata was provided uncurated.

TCRbeta CDR3 regions were amplified from genomic DNA using the immunoSEQ Assay, a bias-controlled multiplex PCR. In the original analysis: The number of nucleated cells in each sample was estimated from the amplification of reference gene primers within the assay. To quantify the absolute abundance of each unique TCRbeta CDR3 rearrangement, sequence reads were collapsed and filtered. Productive Simpson clonality was computed per sample as the square root of Simpson's diversity index over productive rearrangements. In TCRdb, the immuneACCESS table is reduced to in-frame sequences with V and J assigned. These tables do not hold every clone; where another copy was compared, an unresolved V gene accounts for under half, and the others remain unexplained. The V and J calls and clone size were taken over from that table, and D and trimming were inferred from the DNA. Counted in this sample were roughly 350,000 clones; about 90% of them appeared once. The ten largest clones take up 3% to 4% of the sample.

Taken from the germline V gene, the CDR1 and CDR2 loops are SGHRS and YFSETQ. The V end gives up 4 bases and the J end 1 base, leaving 9 bases in the junction not matched to a gene. From its cysteine to its phenylalanine, the CDR3 spans 17 amino acids. Only CDR3 DNA is held: 51 bases, read in frame from base 1. The chain employs TRBV5-1 and TRBJ2-2, and 8 junction bases match TRBD1. The sample was peripheral blood. The TCR comes from a woman aged 18-35 years who had recovered from COVID-19. Here the CDR3 is given as CASSQPSGQENTGELFF. The nucleotide sequence is given as TGCGCCAGCAGCCAACCTTCGGGACAGGAGAACACCGGGGAGCTGTTTTTT. With the portions outside the CDR3 filled from the reference TRBV5-1 and TRBJ2-2 genes, the complete variable region becomes KAGVTQTPRYLIKTRGQQVTLSCSPISGHRSVSWYQQTPGQGLQFLFEYFSETQRNKGNFPGRFSGRQFSNSRSEMNVSTLELGDSALYLCASSQPSGQENTGELFFGEGSRLTVL.